Reported below is one T cell receptor (beta chain). It has no known antigen specificity. Per-nucleotide qualities are absent, and no much larger clonotype sits a single base away. This sample was taken from a study of cytomegalovirus exposure and HLA in healthy donors (dated by TCRdb to about 2017). With respect to the entire study: In an earlier analysis of approximately 500 of the donors, about 270 Gb of sequence data and 90 million to 120 million unique TCR beta sequences from about 179 million T cells were reported. Among over 350 genotyped donors of the cohort, an average of approximately 250,000 unique TCR beta nucleotide sequences were sequenced per donor, roughly 20% of them non-productive. Roughly five DR-DQ haplotypes were handled as single units for association and clustering, since linkage in the cohort was strong. An earlier analysis of some 500 of the donors used high-throughput TCR beta sequencing to judge whether each TCR beta V gene segment behaved as functional or pseudogenic. Every discovery cohort repertoire had been produced on one sequencing platform. An early release covering 550 to 700 HLA-typed donors comprised 250 to 350 gigabases of sequencing data and 85 million to 100 million unique TCR sequences. The genetic ancestry cluster associated with self-reported Caucasian donors included 81% of the roughly 400 genotyped donors. A separate validation cohort of over a hundred different subjects was used in addition to the roughly 670-subject first cohort. Class I and class II HLA loci were covered by the typing at four-digit resolution. Rather than drawing on any new phenotypic data, the later analysis identified candidate immune exposures from TCR beta sequences and the way those sequences occurred across donors. A later analysis re-analyzed previously published TCR beta repertoires from 666 donors and added high-resolution HLA genotyping to study TCR occurrence patterns. The T cell repertoires of around 670 subjects were profiled by immunosequencing and related to cytomegalovirus serostatus. To predict cytomegalovirus infection status, the study brought together high-throughput TCR immunosequencing, statistical association of individual TCRs with disease status, and machine learning. Alongside the repertoire data, information on donor age, sex, ethnicity and CMV serostatus was compiled. A later genetic analysis took genome-wide SNP genotypes for about 55% of the 666 donors and used that subset as a discovery cohort. The number of typed donors differed by locus: about 620-640 for A, B, C, DRB1 and DQB1; 522 for DQA1; 606 for DPA1; and around 490 for DPB1. The study aimed to test whether cataloging public T cell receptors could reveal signatures of past pathogen exposure.

What the research found in general, with its limitations: Compared with the 666-donor mean, donors in an Asian-associated ancestry cluster had fewer N-insertions in productive TCRs, according to a later genetic analysis. In a later analysis, several top co-occurrence clusters were reported to appear linked to parvovirus B19, influenza, CMV and Epstein-Barr virus. The 87-base-pair reads could not distinguish some IMGT-functional V segments, including TRBV6-2 and TRBV6-3, so those segments were excluded. It was suggested by the authors that the approach could potentially be generalized to other disease states and immunological phenotypes. Most TCR sequences were observed very rarely across donors, whereas some public TCRs were present in many individuals. The cohort was sequenced for TCR beta chains only, and without alpha or paired-chain data the features that could be detected were limited. About 17 rarely observed V segments, including chromosome 9 orphons, were excluded from the earlier analysis of approximately 500 of the donors because counts were too low. Assigning TCR associations to individual alleles was difficult when HLA alleles, especially DR and DQ, strongly co-occurred. A further reported finding was that TCR beta sequences accurately predicted the HLA-A and HLA-B alleles for most subjects in the first cohort. A cluster of highly shared sequence variants was judged likely to represent a technical artifact of the sequencing pipeline. Because HLA typing was missing for some donors at each locus, association tests included only the typed subset. Most CMV-associated TCR beta chains appeared to be HLA-restricted in a later analysis, and the HLA associations seemed to be driven largely by CMV exposure. Specific HLA alleles were associated with 15,000 to 20,000 TCR beta sequences at a false discovery rate of 0.05 in a later analysis. The classifier was reported to diagnose cytomegalovirus status with high specificity and sensitivity in both the original cohort and the validation cohort. A later analysis found that HLA-associated TCR beta chains were more clonally expanded and had lower generation probabilities than equally common non-associated chains. The presence/absence analyses assumed that sequencing depth was roughly uniform across donors, and that assumption may not be true. An association between a missense DCLRE1C variant and V-gene and J-gene trimming of TCR beta chains was found in a later genetic analysis and replicated in an independent cohort. A total of 150 to 200 TCR beta chains were listed by the study as associated with cytomegalovirus. Linkage disequilibrium might explain the correlated functional status among segregating V segments, but an unknown experimental factor could not be excluded. In a later analysis, the rate of TCR association differed among HLA loci, with DRB1 alleles having the most associated TCRs and HLA-C alleles having the fewest. In an earlier analysis of around 600 of the donors, most TCR beta V segments appeared in productive rearrangements about 87% or about 30% of the time, broadly matching IMGT annotations. Immune exposure information for the cohort was limited to CMV serostatus. Three of the identified cytomegalovirus-associated TCR beta chains were confirmed in vitro to be specific for cytomegalovirus antigens.

V is clipped by 0 bases and J by 8 bases, and the sequence between their germline boundaries is 13 bases long. Its CDR3 holds 15 amino acids, cysteine through phenylalanine. Only the CDR3 portion is preserved as DNA: 45 bases, with reading frame beginning at the first base. The germline V gene provides CDR1 MGHRA and CDR2 YSYEKL. The cohort consisted of some 730 healthy bone marrow donors. At the time of sampling, every cohort member was nominally healthy, though immune exposures that went unrecorded were likely present. The donor was CMV seronegative and was included in the group of hundreds of seronegative cohort members. Every donor gave a peripheral blood sample, and the peripheral blood mononuclear cells from that sample were used for TCR beta sequencing. Genomic DNA extraction from the blood cell samples was performed with the Qiagen DNeasy Blood Extraction Kit. Library preparation was by the immunoSEQ multiplex PCR assay. A mixture of 60 forward primers for TCR Vbeta segments and 13 reverse primers for TCR Jbeta segments was used in the multiplex PCR. The CDR3 region of rearranged TCR beta genes was amplified from genomic DNA by a multiplex PCR assay. The amplified TCR beta libraries were sequenced on the Illumina HiSeq System as 87-base-pair reads. On the study's bioinformatics: A later analysis tallied 75 million to 95 million unique TCR beta chains across the approximately 670 repertoires, and around 12 million of those chains were shared by two or more donors. Raw reads were error-corrected and collapsed into unique sequences with a nearest-neighbor algorithm that merged closely related sequences to remove PCR and sequencing errors. CDR3 sequences were aligned to IMGT reference sequences to assign V, D and J gene segments. For a sequence to be retained, a match of at least six nucleotides was required to both a V gene segment and a J gene segment. Rearrangements were called productive when the CDR3 lacked stop codons and stayed in frame with V and J; all others were non-productive. CDR3 was defined by IMGT convention, running from the second conserved V-encoded cysteine to the conserved J-encoded phenylalanine. In an earlier analysis of some 550 of the donors, sequences lacking an unambiguous match to a single V gene segment were excluded. In an earlier analysis of around 600 of the donors, V segments were called functional above 56.7% productive rearrangements and were called segregating when the between-donor standard deviation exceeded 5%. A statistical classification framework was built for diagnosing cytomegalovirus status from the catalog of TCR beta chain sequences. In a later analysis, V and J genes were assigned by comparing TCR nucleotide sequences against IMGT/GENE-DB human TR gene sequences. Using the TCRdist pipeline, a later analysis assigned CDR3 sequences along with most-parsimonious VDJ recombination scenarios. In a later analysis, each TCR beta chain was defined by its CDR3 amino acid sequence together with its V-gene family, and reads without a unique V-gene family were excluded. As a way to deal with suspected cross-contamination and a sequencing artifact, a later analysis dropped approximately 590 nucleotide sequences that were highly shared and had low generation probability. A later analysis calculated a clonal expansion index for each public chain from normalized within-repertoire ranks of inferred template counts. In a later analysis, generation probabilities were computed using a VDJ recombination model fitted to out-of-frame rearrangements, and the results were checked against IGoR. A later analysis scored TCR-TCR, TCR-HLA and TCR-CMV co-occurrence with hypergeometric tests, applying a repertoire-size bias correction to TCR pairs. A later analysis estimated false discovery rates by permuting HLA or CMV assignments 20 times. In a later analysis, co-occurring TCRs were grouped using DBSCAN, and TCRdist sequence similarity was added for clustering within HLA-allele-positive subsets. Co-occurrence clustering excluded repertoires with fewer than 30,000 or more than 120,000 public chains, plus five with anomalous nucleotide sharing. The source is immuneACCESS, and TCRdb retained only in-frame sequences with V and J called. Part of the clones is not carried over; for the studies checked, unresolved V genes explain less than half of this, and the remainder is unexplained. D and trimming were read from the DNA, whereas the V and J calls and clone size are those reported in that table. This sample comprises more than 150,000 clones, less than 80% of them detected only once. The top ten constitute around 1.6% of the sample.

This receptor chain uses TRBV4-1 and TRBJ1-4; the best D guess is TRBD1, with 6 bases matching. This sequence was found in a man between 18 and 35 years old in good health and CMV-seronegative. Material for sequencing was PBMCs. The sequence in DNA is TGCGCCAGCAGCCAAGATATAGGGGGAAGAGAAAAACTGTTTTTT. This gives the protein CASSQDIGGREKLFF.